The 32 T cell receptor beta chains listed next were all sequenced from one sample in a study of vaccination and CD4 T cells after COVID-19. Treatment given: approximately nine-day PBMC culture with coronavirus spike peptide pools or control peptides (ViraFEST assay). These receptors have no identified antigens. An Oncomine TCR Beta short-read assay was used to sequence the DNA from cultured CD4+ T cells. TCRdb analysed the PCR reads with MiXCR anew, one entry per CDR3 protein. In the table there are about 6,200 distinct CDR3 sequences, 25% to 35% of which are singletons. The sequences come from CD4+ T cells from blood, cultured in vitro, collected after SARS-CoV-2 vaccination. These receptors were taken from a human donor who had recovered from COVID-19.

This clonotype was seen a handful of times. DNA for the CDR3: TGTGCCAGCATGCGTAGACAGGGAGGGGGATCTGAAGCTTTCTTT. This translates into CASMRRQGGGSEAFF. The chain has TRBV7-2 and TRBJ1-1; 7 bases are shared with TRBD1. This CDR3 comprises 15 residues. CDR1 is SGHTA and CDR2 is FQGNSA in the germline V gene. J lost 6 bases, V lost 7 bases, and 14 bases had no gene match.

The chain links TRBV6-2 or TRBV6-3 to TRBJ2-7; D is undetermined. Germline loops: CDR1 MNHEY, CDR2 SVGEGT. CDR3 length: 13 amino acids. V dropped 6 bases and J dropped 5 bases, with 14 bases sitting between them. The CDR3 bases are TGTGCCAGCAGCCCCAATTCGGTCAACGAGCAGTACTTC. Translation: CASSPNSVNEQYF.

This clonotype was observed a handful of times. The J gene is TRBJ2-6, the V gene TRBV7-2; D gene ambiguous. Trimming removed 3 bases at V and 0 bases at J, with 6 bases between. In germline, CDR1 is SGHTA, CDR2 FQGNSA. CDR3 length equals 15 residues. CDR3 coding DNA: TGTGCCAGCAGCTTTTCAGGCTCTGGGGCCAACGTCCTGACTTTC. It encodes CASSFSGSGANVLTF.

In this sample, this clonotype turned up a few times. The chain couples TRBV7-4 to TRBJ1-5; tentative D call: TRBD1 (5 bases). V lost 7 bases to trimming and J lost 1 base, with 8 bases between them. This CDR3 comprises 13 residues. Germline CDR1 reads SGHVT; CDR2 reads SQSDAQ. The CDR3 DNA is TGTGCCAGCACCCGACAGAGCAATCAGCCCCAGCATTTT. As protein: CASTRQSNQPQHF.

This clonotype ranks as large. The rearrangement links TRBV20-1 to TRBJ1-2; D remains unclear. The CDR3 runs 11 residues. The germline CDR1 and CDR2 sequences are DFQATT and SNEGSKA (reference sequence). Trimming took off 3 bases at V and 8 bases at J, with 10 bases between the two ends. This chain's CDR3 is CSARGGLGYTF. CDR3 bases: TGCAGTGCTAGGGGCGGGTTGGGCTACACCTTC.

The V and J genes are TRBV7-3 and TRBJ1-3, with 11 positions matching TRBD1. The V and J ends lost 5 bases and 8 bases, in that order; junction bases with no gene match: 2. This CDR3 has 13 residues. Germline loops: CDR1 SGHTA, CDR2 FQGTGA. DNA of the CDR3: TGTGCCAGCAGCCCGGGACAGGGGGACACCATATATTTT. The encoded protein is CASSPGQGDTIYF.

A remark on this clonotype: A much larger clone differs by one base, so this may be a read error. This rearrangement joins TRBV20-1 to TRBJ2-5; tentative D call: TRBD2 (6 bases). V was clipped by 6 bases and J by 7 bases, with 15 bases between them. The CDR3 spans 12 residues. CDR1 is DFQATT and CDR2 is SNEGSKA in the germline V gene (reference sequence). CDR3 amino acids: CSAVGGVGTQYF. The CDR3, as DNA: TGCAGTGCGGTGGGCGGGGTTGGGACCCAGTACTTC.

J is TRBJ2-7 and V is TRBV20-1, with 12 bases matching TRBD2. This CDR3 comprises 15 residues. The germline CDR1 and CDR2 sequences are DFQATT and SNEGSKA (reference sequence). The trim removed 3 bases at V and 3 bases at J, leaving 6 bases unmatched. CDR3 protein: CSARDLAGGNYEQYF. CDR3 DNA sequence: TGCAGTGCTAGGGACCTAGCGGGAGGGAACTACGAGCAGTACTTC.

This clonotype was recorded a few times. The gene calls are TRBV10-3 and TRBJ2-7; 12 nucleotides match TRBD1. Germline trimming cut 10 bases from V and 3 bases from J; bases unmatched to any gene: 10. The CDR3 extends over 15 amino acids. Germline V lookup: CDR1 ENHRY, CDR2 SYGVKD. CDR3 residues: CATGGQGAVVYEQYF. CDR3 in DNA: TGTGCCACCGGGGGACAGGGGGCAGTCGTCTACGAGCAGTACTTC.

The rearrangement links TRBV7-9 to TRBJ2-7, with D perhaps given as TRBD1 or TRBD2 (6 bases each). This CDR3 has 15 amino acids. Trimming stripped 0 bases from V and 6 bases from J, with 15 bases between. Germline loops: CDR1 SEHNR, CDR2 FQNEAQ (reference sequence). DNA for the CDR3: TGTGCCAGCAGCTTAGCGCGAAGAGGGGGAGGCGAGCAGTACTTC. As protein: CASSLARRGGGEQYF.

This clonotype was recorded a few times. This chain links TRBV20-1 with TRBJ2-3; 11 nucleotides agree with TRBD2. Germline V gene lookup returns CDR1 DFQATT and CDR2 SNEGSKA (reference sequence). The CDR3 has 17 amino acids. Trimming cost V 6 bases and J 5 bases; bases outside gene matches: 16. In DNA form, the CDR3 reads TGCAGTGCCGCATCAGATTATAGCGGGAGGGCAGGAGATACGCAGTATTTT. This encodes CSAASDYSGRAGDTQYF.

This rearrangement joins TRBV28 to TRBJ2-7; D is possibly TRBD1 (6 bases). Trimming removed 5 bases at V and 2 bases at J, with 10 bases between. CDR1 MDHEN and CDR2 SYDVKM come from the germline V gene. The CDR3 spans 13 residues. The CDR3 sequence: CASSLTGTYEQYF. The CDR3 nucleotides read TGTGCCAGCAGTCTAACAGGGACCTACGAGCAGTACTTC.

The rearrangement joins TRBV6-1 to TRBJ2-7; perhaps TRBD1 as D (5 bases). Trimming pared 6 bases from V and 0 bases from J, leaving 6 bases between. This CDR3 has 12 amino acids. CDR1 is MNHNS, CDR2 SASEGT, per germline. The CDR3 region is CASRTASYEQYF. CDR3 DNA sequence: TGTGCCAGCAGGACAGCCTCCTACGAGCAGTACTTC.

This clonotype was observed once. The CDR3 coding sequence is TGTGCCAGTAGTTCGGGGTCAGGGGCCAACGTCCTGACTTTC. It encodes CASSSGSGANVLTF. V and J are TRBV19 and TRBJ2-6, with D perhaps matching TRBD2 (5 bases). This CDR3 is built from 14 residues. Trimming took off 5 bases at V and 4 bases at J, with 9 bases between the two ends. Germline loops: CDR1 LNHDA, CDR2 SQIVND (reference sequence).

The chain carries TRBV7-2 and TRBJ1-5; D not resolved. V was trimmed by 3 bases and J by 2 bases, leaving 8 bases between them. CDR1 is SGHTA, CDR2 FQGNSA, per germline. The CDR3 extends over 14 amino acids. The CDR3 DNA reads as TGTGCCAGCAGCTTTTCTGGGGGCAATCAGCCCCAGCATTTT. This codes for CASSFSGGNQPQHF. Filled out from reference TRBV7-2 and TRBJ1-5, the complete variable domain reads GAGVSQSPSNKVTEKGKDVELRCDPISGHTALYWYRQSLGQGLEFLIYFQGNSAPDKSGLPSDRFSAERTGGSVSTLTIQRTQQEDSAVYLCASSFSGGNQPQHFGDGTRLSIL.

V and J are TRBV20-1 and TRBJ2-5, with D perhaps matching TRBD2 (5 bases). Trimming removed 5 bases at V and 5 bases at J, with 18 bases between. The CDR3 has 14 residues. In germline, CDR1 is DFQATT, CDR2 SNEGSKA (reference sequence). The chain's CDR3 is CSAGPLYGVETQYF. CDR3 nucleotides: TGCAGTGCTGGACCTCTTTACGGGGTGGAGACCCAGTACTTC.

By its share, this clonotype is medium-sized. This rearrangement joins TRBV20-1 to TRBJ1-5; TRBD1 aligns across 10 bases. Per germline, CDR1 DFQATT and CDR2 SNEGSKA (reference sequence). Losses at the gene ends were 3 bases for V and 7 bases for J; bases not matched to a gene: 9. The CDR3 sequence is 15 residues long. As DNA, the CDR3 is TGCAGTGCTAGGACAGGGGGCGGCCAGGGCCAGCCCCAGCATTTT. It codes for CSARTGGGQGQPQHF.

The chain uses TRBV6-1 and TRBJ1-5; D gene ambiguous. CDR3 length equals 13 residues. CDR1 is MNHNS and CDR2 is SASEGT in the germline V gene. V was clipped by 3 bases and J by 4 bases, with 7 bases between them. CDR3 sequence reads: CASSETANQPQHF. CDR3 nucleotides: TGTGCCAGCAGTGAGACCGCAAATCAGCCCCAGCATTTT.

This clonotype was counted a few times. The chain is built from TRBV7-6 and TRBJ2-7; 11 nucleotides match TRBD2. Germline lookup yields CDR1 SGHVS and CDR2 FNYEAQ. The CDR3 has 16 residues. The J segment lost 3 bases and the V segment lost 2 bases, leaving 6 bases of the junction unmatched. The chain's CDR3 is CASSLSSGTSGYEQYF. Here the CDR3 DNA reads TGTGCCAGCAGCTTAAGTTCGGGGACTAGCGGCTACGAGCAGTACTTC.

The chain links TRBV20-1 to TRBJ1-2; the D is unclear. Deletions cut 3 bases from V and 6 bases from J, with 14 bases between. This CDR3 contains 13 residues. CDR1 is DFQATT and CDR2 is SNEGSKA in the germline V gene (reference sequence). CDR3 residues: CSASAGQIDGYTF. The CDR3 coding sequence is TGCAGTGCTAGTGCTGGTCAGATAGATGGCTACACCTTC.

The rearrangement links TRBV20-1 to TRBJ2-3; D is unresolved. The V gene lost 6 bases and the J gene lost 3 bases, with 19 bases spanning the gap. Germline V CDR1 and CDR2: DFQATT, SNEGSKA (reference sequence). This CDR3 contains 15 residues. Here the CDR3 reads CSARSASKLTDTQYF. The CDR3 DNA reads TGCAGTGCCCGGAGTGCCTCGAAATTGACAGATACGCAGTATTTT.

This clonotype is classed as large. The V and J genes are TRBV6-1 and TRBJ2-5; no firm D call. Germline loops: CDR1 MNHNS, CDR2 SASEGT. The CDR3 has 16 amino acids. Trimming cost V 8 bases and J 0 bases, with 19 bases left between them. CDR3 sequence (DNA): TGTGCCAGCTTTCGGTTGCACGCTAGTCACCAAGAGACCCAGTACTTC. It translates to CASFRLHASHQETQYF.

Relative to its sample, this clonotype is medium-sized. The chain combines TRBV19 with TRBJ2-7, with D unresolved. In germline, CDR1 is LNHDA, CDR2 SQIVND (reference sequence). V was pared by 0 bases and J by 6 bases, with 0 bases between. CDR3 length: 10 amino acids. CDR3 sequence: CASSIDEQYF. CDR3 DNA sequence: TGTGCCAGTAGTATAGACGAGCAGTACTTC.

This clonotype rates as medium-sized. V gene TRBV7-9 combines with J gene TRBJ2-5, with D maybe TRBD1 (6 bases). The CDR3 spans 16 residues. V dropped 5 bases and J dropped 3 bases, with 19 bases sitting between them. CDR1 is SEHNR, CDR2 FQNEAQ, per germline (reference sequence). The CDR3 nucleotides are TGTGCCAGCAGCCCTCGCCGGGCAGGGGTAAAAGAGACCCAGTACTTC. This codes for CASSPRRAGVKETQYF.

The rearrangement joins TRBV21-1 to TRBJ1-2; the table names TRBD1, a call not compared with the DNA. TRBV21-1 is a listed pseudogene. This CDR3 region has 15 residues. In DNA, the CDR3 is TGTGCCAGCAGGGACCAACATAGGGGGAACTATGGCTACACCTTC. Translated, it gives CASRDQHRGNYGYTF.

The rearrangement links TRBV20-1 to TRBJ2-7, with TRBD1 matching 7 bases. Germline CDR1 DFQATT, CDR2 SNEGSKA (reference sequence). The CDR3 has 13 amino acids. Unmatched junction bases numbered 11, after V lost 7 bases and J lost 5 bases. CDR3 loop: CSVDPAGGNEQYF. CDR3 bases: TGCAGTGTAGATCCGGCAGGGGGAAACGAGCAGTACTTC.

On this clonotype itself: Possible read error: a much larger clone is one base away. The CDR3 does not close with the conserved phenylalanine or tryptophan, likely indicating a read error. This chain joins TRBV7-2 and TRBJ1-2; 9 positions agree with TRBD1. The germline V gene has CDR1 SGHTA and CDR2 FQGNSA. Losses at the gene ends were 7 bases for V and 5 bases for J; bases not matched to a gene: 8. The CDR3 has 14 amino acids. The chain's CDR3 is CASTMDRGRYGYTL. In DNA, the CDR3 is TGTGCCAGCACCATGGACAGGGGAAGGTATGGCTACACCCTC.

By share of the sample, this clonotype is medium-sized. V is TRBV7-2 and J is TRBJ2-7; D remains unclear. The CDR3 totals 15 residues. Trimming pared 2 bases from V and 0 bases from J, leaving 11 bases between. Germline loops: CDR1 SGHTA, CDR2 FQGNSA. The CDR3 reads CASSLTWQSSYEQYF. CDR3 nucleotide sequence: TGTGCCAGCAGCTTAACGTGGCAAAGCTCCTACGAGCAGTACTTC.

The chain combines TRBV20-1 with TRBJ1-5, with D possibly being TRBD1 (6 bases). The CDR3 runs to 17 residues. The germline CDR1 and CDR2 sequences are DFQATT and SNEGSKA (reference sequence). V was clipped by 3 bases and J by 0 bases, with 18 bases between them. The CDR3 DNA is TGCAGTGCTAGGGGGGGGGCAAACCGACCTAGCAATCAGCCCCAGCATTTT. Amino acids: CSARGGANRPSNQPQHF.

V is TRBV27 and J is TRBJ1-2, with TRBD1 as a possible D gene (5 bases). Germline V gene lookup returns CDR1 MNHEY and CDR2 SMNVEV (reference sequence). CDR3 size: 17 residues. Trimming cost V 5 bases and J 0 bases, with 19 bases left between them. The CDR3 DNA is TGTGCCAGCAGTGCCGACCGGGACCGGTCCTCTAACTATGGCTACACCTTC. Encoded protein: CASSADRDRSSNYGYTF.

By its share, this clonotype is medium-sized (0.01 to 0.1%). This chain uses TRBV20-1 with TRBJ2-5; TRBD2 is a possible D gene (6 bases). Deletions cut 6 bases from V and 5 bases from J, with 13 bases between. The CDR3 runs 12 residues. Germline V gene data show CDR1 as DFQATT and CDR2 as SNEGSKA (reference sequence). The CDR3 coding sequence is TGCAGTGCGGTGGGCGGGGTTGAGACCCAGTACTTC. Its protein product is CSAVGGVETQYF.

This clonotype was counted only a few times. The gene calls are TRBV20-1 and TRBJ2-7; 7 bases match TRBD2. V was pared by 2 bases and J by 5 bases, with 6 bases of the junction left unmatched. Germline V CDR1 and CDR2: DFQATT, SNEGSKA (reference sequence). The CDR3 runs to 13 residues. The CDR3 loop reads CSARKLARNEQYF. CDR3 in DNA: TGCAGTGCTAGAAAACTAGCGCGTAACGAGCAGTACTTC.